The 26 T cell receptor beta chains listed next were all sequenced from one sample in a study of T cell changes during pregnancy in multiple sclerosis. The data were produced by immunoSEQ multiplex PCR, yet TCRdb's version contains in-frame clones alone and is incomplete. The sample holds 45,000 to 60,000 clones, roughly 92% seen once. The sample in question was CD4+ T cells from peripheral blood mononuclear cells, obtained in the third trimester of pregnancy. The receptors shown here come from a female donor with multiple sclerosis, enrolled in a pregnancy study.

V is TRBV2 and J is TRBJ2-3, with 7 bases aligning to TRBD1. The CDR3 is 14 residues long. The junction had 4 bases not matched to a gene; V was cut back by 5 bases and J by 2 bases. The germline V gene encodes CDR1 SNHLY and CDR2 FYNNEI. The CDR3, as DNA: TGTGCCAGCAGTCCGGACAGGCTCACAGATACGCAGTATTTT. It specifies CASSPDRLTDTQYF.

The genes are TRBV10-3 and TRBJ2-7, with D hard to call. Germline V gene sequence: CDR1 ENHRY, CDR2 SYGVKD. The CDR3 covers 14 residues. Trimming removed 0 bases at V and 0 bases at J, with 6 bases between. CDR3 nucleotides: TGTGCCATCAGTGAGTCTAGTAGCTCCTACGAGCAGTACTTC. Encoded protein: CAISESSSSYEQYF.

The V and J genes are TRBV5-1 and TRBJ2-3; 11 bases match TRBD2. This CDR3 spans 15 amino acids. In germline, CDR1 is SGHRS, CDR2 YFSETQ. The V and J ends lost 5 bases and 0 bases, in that order; junction bases with no gene match: 2. CDR3 amino acids: CASRRLAGSTDTQYF. CDR3 nucleotide sequence: TGCGCCAGCAGGCGACTAGCGGGGAGCACAGATACGCAGTATTTT.

The V gene is TRBV29-1, the J gene TRBJ2-7; D is ambiguous. V lost 4 bases, J lost 0 bases, and 10 bases lay in between. The CDR3 extends over 13 amino acids. CDR1 is SQVTM, CDR2 ANQGSEA, per germline. DNA for the CDR3: TGCAGCGTTGGTGGCAGGTCCTCCTACGAGCAGTACTTC. Translating gives CSVGGRSSYEQYF.

CDR3 residues: CASSRYSGTETTQYF. The CDR3 DNA reads TGTGCCAGCAGCCGCTACTCTGGGACAGAGACCACCCAGTACTTC. This chain connects TRBV7-8 to TRBJ2-5; 7 bases map to TRBD1. Germline V gives CDR1 SGHVS, CDR2 FQNEAQ. The V gene end was trimmed by 5 bases and the J gene end by 8 bases; junction bases not matched to a gene: 14. The CDR3 totals 15 residues. The full variable domain, with the rest looked up from reference TRBV7-8 and TRBJ2-5, is GAGVSQSPRYKVAKRGQDVALRCDPISGHVSLFWYQQALGQGPEFLTYFQNEAQLDKSGLPSDRFFAERPEGSVSTLKIQRTQQEDSAVYLCASSRYSGTETTQYFGPGTRLLVL.

The rearrangement joins TRBV7-8 to TRBJ1-3, with a possible D match to TRBD1 (5 bases). CDR3 length: 15 amino acids. Germline values: CDR1 SGHVS, CDR2 FQNEAQ. V was trimmed by 6 bases and J by 4 bases, leaving 16 bases between them. CDR3 DNA: TGTGCCAGCAGGGGTGCGGGACTCATCGGAAACACCATATATTTT. As protein: CASRGAGLIGNTIYF.

The chain links TRBV5-5 to TRBJ2-3; 7 bases agree with TRBD2. CDR1 and CDR2 (germline): SGHKS, YYEKEE (reference sequence). The CDR3 is made up of 15 amino acids. V was clipped by 2 bases and J by 5 bases; unmatched bases: 8. CDR3 nucleotide sequence: TGTGCCAGCAGCTTCGGGGGGAGAGGAGGAGATACGCAGTATTTT. Its translation is CASSFGGRGGDTQYF.

The sample holds one count of this clone. The chain couples TRBV6-6 to TRBJ1-1, with TRBD1 identical over 7 bases. V shed 6 bases and J 5 bases; nucleotides not matched to a gene: 3. The germline V gene has CDR1 MNHNY and CDR2 SVGAGI (reference sequence). CDR3 length: 12 amino acids. This CDR3 reads CASSRQGTEAFF. Here the CDR3 DNA reads TGTGCCAGCAGCAGACAGGGTACTGAAGCTTTCTTT.

The chain carries TRBV5-6 and TRBJ2-1, with D perhaps TRBD1 (6 bases). CDR1 and CDR2 (germline): SGHDT, YYEEEE. The CDR3 runs 15 residues. The germline V and J ends were trimmed by 0 bases and 4 bases, with 11 bases remaining between them. CDR3 nucleotides: TGTGCCAGCAGCTTGGAGTCAGGGGCATACAATGAGCAGTTCTTC. Translation gives CASSLESGAYNEQFF.

This chain links TRBV5-1 with TRBJ1-2; possible D gene TRBD1, 5 bases. V was cut by 0 bases and J by 4 bases, with 13 bases left in between. Per germline, CDR1 SGHRS and CDR2 YFSETQ. The CDR3 spans 15 residues. Written as DNA, the CDR3 is TGCGCCAGCAGCTTGGCCGGAGGGGATGCCTATGGCTACACCTTC. Its translation is CASSLAGGDAYGYTF.

The chain recombines TRBV21-1 with TRBJ1-3. TRBV21-1 corresponds to a pseudogene. The CDR3 totals 15 residues. CDR3 residues: CASSNTVTFGNTIYF. In DNA form, the CDR3 reads TGTGCCAGCAGCAATACGGTTACCTTTGGAAACACCATATATTTT.

The chain combines TRBV5-4 with TRBJ1-6; no definite D call. Germline CDR1 and CDR2: SGHNT and YYREEE (reference sequence). V was clipped by 0 bases and J by 7 bases, with 11 bases between them. The CDR3 is 15 amino acids. CDR3 DNA: TGTGCCAGCAGCTTGGTAGGCCTAGAGAATTCACCCCTCCACTTT. The encoded protein is CASSLVGLENSPLHF.

For the CDR3, the DNA is TGTGCCAGCCTCGGTGCACAGGGAATTAATTCACCCCTCCACTTT. It codes for CASLGAQGINSPLHF. V and J are TRBV18 and TRBJ1-6; TRBD1 is a possible D gene (6 bases). V lost 8 bases, J lost 6 bases, and 17 bases lay in between. The CDR3 consists of 15 residues. The germline V gene encodes CDR1 KGHSH and CDR2 LQKENI.

This clone was observed a few times. The genes are TRBV5-4 and TRBJ1-1; TRBD1 is a possible D gene (5 bases). The CDR3 loop spans 16 amino acids. Germline V gene data show CDR1 as SGHNT and CDR2 as YYREEE (reference sequence). Trimming left V 0 bases short and J 2 bases short, with 14 bases between. DNA of the CDR3: TGTGCCAGCAGCTTGGTGGGGCGGGACCATAACACTGAAGCTTTCTTT. Its protein is CASSLVGRDHNTEAFF.

Remarks on this clone: Germline and junction disagree at one end, which may indicate a read error. This rearrangement joins TRBV5-5 to TRBJ1-5; D is ambiguous. Germline values: CDR1 SGHKS, CDR2 YYEKEE (reference sequence). The CDR3 consists of 13 residues. The CDR3 reads CASRLGGYQPQHF. CDR3 nucleotide sequence: TGTGCCAGCAGATTGGGAGGGTATCAGCCCCAGCATTTT.

V gene TRBV21-1 combines with J gene TRBJ1-1; no check of the table's D call, TRBD1, against the DNA was made. TRBV21-1 is a pseudogene locus. The CDR3 runs 16 residues. CDR3: CASSHVRQGYDTEAFF. CDR3 coding DNA: TGTGCCAGCAGCCATGTCCGACAGGGCTATGACACTGAAGCTTTCTTT.

V and J are TRBV2 and TRBJ1-6; TRBD1 matches 8 bases. The CDR3 contains 14 residues. Germline V CDR1 and CDR2: SNHLY, FYNNEI. With 3 bases clipped from V and 8 bases from J, the junction kept 3 bases outside the gene matches. The DNA for the CDR3 is TGTGCCAGCAGTGATGGCAGGGGGCATTCACCCCTCCACTTT. This gives the protein CASSDGRGHSPLHF.

Worth noting for this clone: Other DNA sequences in this specimen translate into the identical CDR3. This chain connects TRBV29-1 to TRBJ1-1; TRBD1 aligns across 9 bases. CDR1 and CDR2 (germline): SQVTM, ANQGSEA. The CDR3 spans 14 residues. V shed 7 bases, J shed 8 bases, and the junction held 14 bases outside the gene matches. CDR3 sequence: CSARTGAGFTEAFF. CDR3 nucleotide sequence: TGCAGCGCCAGGACAGGGGCAGGTTTCACCGAAGCTTTCTTT.

This clone turned up a few times. The chain links TRBV30 to TRBJ2-1; 10 bases fit TRBD2. The CDR3 is 14 amino acids. Germline V gene sequence: CDR1 GTSNPN, CDR2 SVGIG (reference sequence). The V and J ends lost 3 bases and 5 bases, in that order; junction bases with no gene match: 4. CDR3 loop: CAWRTSGLHNEQFF. As DNA, the CDR3 is TGTGCCTGGAGGACTAGCGGGCTCCACAATGAGCAGTTCTTC.

This clone was detected only a few times. The V and J genes are TRBV30 and TRBJ1-1; D gene ambiguous. The V end lost 0 bases, the J end lost 0 bases, and 5 bases lay between the germline ends. The CDR3 runs 13 residues. Looked up from germline, CDR1 is GTSNPN and CDR2 is SVGIG (reference sequence). In nucleotides, the CDR3 is TGTGCCTGGAGTGTACGGGTGAACACTGAAGCTTTCTTT. It translates to CAWSVRVNTEAFF.

This chain uses TRBV7-7 with TRBJ2-7; 10 bases are shared with TRBD1. Trimming at V came to 5 bases and at J to 3 bases, leaving 4 bases not matched to a gene. Germline values: CDR1 SSHAT, CDR2 FNYEAQ (reference sequence). The CDR3 extends over 14 amino acids. The CDR3, as DNA: TGTGCCAGCAGCCCCGGGACAGGGGTCTACGAGCAGTACTTC. Amino acid sequence: CASSPGTGVYEQYF.

The chain carries TRBV4-3 and TRBJ2-1, with 10 nucleotides matching TRBD2. Germline values: CDR1 LGHNA, CDR2 YSLEER. This CDR3 is built from 17 residues. The ends lost 0 bases at V and 4 bases at J; junction bases unmatched: 6. Written as DNA, the CDR3 is TGCGCCAGCAGCCAAGATCGTCTAGCGGGGGTATACAATGAGCAGTTCTTC. Encoded protein: CASSQDRLAGVYNEQFF.

The chain employs TRBV18 and TRBJ1-1; 7 bases line up with TRBD1. After removal of 4 bases from V and 1 base from J, the junction contained 6 bases not matched to a gene. The germline CDR1 and CDR2 sequences are KGHSH and LQKENI. CDR3 length equals 15 residues. The CDR3 DNA reads as TGTGCCAGCTCACTGGGACAGAACGCGAACACTGAAGCTTTCTTT. It codes for CASSLGQNANTEAFF.

This clone has only one observation. The rearrangement uses TRBV7-2 and TRBJ1-1; D is unclear. Trimming took off 5 bases at V and 9 bases at J, with 10 bases between the two ends. Germline V CDR1 and CDR2: SGHTA, FQGNSA. CDR3 length: 11 amino acids. The CDR3 sequence: CASSPKAQAFF. CDR3 nucleotides: TGTGCCAGCAGCCCAAAAGCCCAAGCTTTCTTT.

The rearrangement joins TRBV4-1 to TRBJ2-5, with TRBD1 matching 7 bases. Trimming took 6 bases from V and 5 from J; bases not matched to a gene: 9. Per germline, CDR1 MGHRA and CDR2 YSYEKL. The CDR3 covers 14 residues. The CDR3, as DNA: TGCGCCAGCAGTTTAGGGGGCATACAGGAGACCCAGTACTTC. This codes for CASSLGGIQETQYF.

The V gene is TRBV27, the J gene TRBJ1-4; no firm D call. The ends were cut back, 2 bases at V and 4 bases at J, with 8 bases in the middle. The length of the CDR3 is 14 residues. The germline CDR1 and CDR2 sequences are MNHEY and SMNVEV (reference sequence). The CDR3 nucleotides are TGTGCCAGCAGTTTAACAGTCCTTAATGAAAAACTGTTTTTT. This translates into CASSLTVLNEKLFF.